This T cell receptor (beta chain) was identified in a study of blood T cell repertoires in COVID-19. Study as a whole: T cells, B-cell-depleted T cells, or PBMCs supplied cDNA or gDNA.

The germline V gene has CDR1 SGHDN and CDR2 FVKESK. CDR3 size: 19 residues. J gave up 0 bases and V 4 bases, and 18 bases lay outside the gene matches. Study processing details: Estimated nucleated cell counts came from reference gene primer amplification. The assay was immunoSEQ multiplex PCR, and TCRdb's table has in-frame clones only and misses some. V and J calls and clone size are copied from that table; D and trimming were computed from the DNA. The data contain some 200,000 clones, about 78% of them seen just once; the ten biggest clones take up 4.5% to 7%. This clonotype was sampled from a woman between 65 and 79 years old with acute or convalescent COVID-19. Sequences were obtained from peripheral blood. This chain joins TRBV14 and TRBJ2-7; 7 nucleotides align to TRBD2. The CDR3 sequence is CASSPHPGGSGPASYEQYF. The DNA for the CDR3 is TGTGCCAGCAGCCCGCACCCGGGGGGTAGCGGGCCTGCCTCCTACGAGCAGTACTTC.